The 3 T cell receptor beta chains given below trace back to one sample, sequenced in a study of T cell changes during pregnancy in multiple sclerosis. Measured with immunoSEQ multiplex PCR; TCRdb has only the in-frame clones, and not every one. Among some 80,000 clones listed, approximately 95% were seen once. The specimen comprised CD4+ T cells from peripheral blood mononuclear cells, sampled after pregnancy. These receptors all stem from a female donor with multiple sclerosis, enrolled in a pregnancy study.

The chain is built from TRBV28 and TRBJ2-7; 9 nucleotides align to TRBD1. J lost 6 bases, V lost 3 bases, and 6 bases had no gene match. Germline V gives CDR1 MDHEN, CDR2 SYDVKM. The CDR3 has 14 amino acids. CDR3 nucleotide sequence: TGTGCCAGCAGTTTTAGGGACAGGGTAGGCGAGCAGTACTTC. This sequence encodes CASSFRDRVGEQYF.

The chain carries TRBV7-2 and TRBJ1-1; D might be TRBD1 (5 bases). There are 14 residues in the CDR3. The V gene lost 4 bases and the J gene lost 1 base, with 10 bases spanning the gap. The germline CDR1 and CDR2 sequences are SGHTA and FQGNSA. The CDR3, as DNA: TGTGCCAGCAGCTGGGGCGGCCAGAACACTGAAGCTTTCTTT. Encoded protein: CASSWGGQNTEAFF. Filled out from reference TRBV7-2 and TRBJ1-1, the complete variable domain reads GAGVSQSPSNKVTEKGKDVELRCDPISGHTALYWYRQSLGQGLEFLIYFQGNSAPDKSGLPSDRFSAERTGGSVSTLTIQRTQQEDSAVYLCASSWGGQNTEAFFGQGTRLTVV.

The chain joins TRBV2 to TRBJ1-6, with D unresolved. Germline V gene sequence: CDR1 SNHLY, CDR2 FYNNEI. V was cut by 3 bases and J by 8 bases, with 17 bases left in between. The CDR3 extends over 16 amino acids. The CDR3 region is CASSDGPGPGYSPLHF. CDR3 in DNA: TGTGCCAGCAGTGATGGCCCAGGACCGGGATATTCACCCCTCCACTTT.